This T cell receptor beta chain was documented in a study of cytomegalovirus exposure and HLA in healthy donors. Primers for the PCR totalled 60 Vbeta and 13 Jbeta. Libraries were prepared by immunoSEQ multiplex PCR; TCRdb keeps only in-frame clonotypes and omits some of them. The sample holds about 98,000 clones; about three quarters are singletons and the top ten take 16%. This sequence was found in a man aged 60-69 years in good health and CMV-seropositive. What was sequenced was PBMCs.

CDR3 residues: CASSLVRRGETQYF. CDR3 DNA: TGTGCCAGCAGCTTAGTCCGCCGGGGGGAGACCCAGTACTTC. The chain joins TRBV7-2 to TRBJ2-5; TRBD2 is a possible D gene (6 bases). The ends were cut back, 1 base at V and 5 bases at J, with 11 bases in the middle. Germline loops: CDR1 SGHTA, CDR2 FQGNSA. CDR3 size: 14 residues.